This T cell receptor beta chain was documented in a study of cytomegalovirus exposure and HLA in healthy donors. Overall study findings and caveats: Among the sequence variants, a highly shared cluster was likely an artifact of sequencing. Rare sequences made up most TCRs, while some public TCRs were found in many donors.

About this clone itself: The antigen is undetermined.

Germline values: CDR1 SGHAT, CDR2 FQNNGV. V lost 1 base to trimming and J lost 0 bases, with 12 bases between them. The CDR3 length is 17 residues. PCR was performed using 60 Vbeta and 13 Jbeta primers. This table comes from immunoSEQ multiplex PCR, and its TCRdb copy is limited to in-frame clones, with some not included. The sample lists roughly 120,000 clones; approximately 80% were seen once. V usage is TRBV11-2 and J usage is TRBJ1-4; the D gene is possibly TRBD1 (6 bases). The sequenced sample was PBMCs. This clonotype originated in a middle-aged man in good health and CMV-seronegative. The CDR3 region has the DNA TGTGCCAGCAGCTTAGTAGGGGGAGCTGCAACTAATGAAAAACTGTTTTTT. It yields the protein CASSLVGGAATNEKLFF.